The T cell receptor (beta chain) described here comes from a study of blood T cell dynamics during melanoma immunotherapy. Study-level findings and limits: Clones driving repertoire changes may be melanoma-specific or general immune activation.

About this clone itself: Its antigen is unidentified.

Sequencing used immunoSEQ multiplex PCR; TCRdb keeps in-frame clones, though not all of them. The sample contains some 11,000 clones, approximately 89% of which appear only once. Time point in this sample: week 3, after first cycle of checkpoint inhibitor. The sequence was obtained from a human donor with melanoma. The sequences come from blood, collected from a patient treated with checkpoint blockade.

The CDR3 region is CASHGQARGYGYTF. As DNA, the CDR3 is TGTGCCAGCCATGGACAGGCCCGGGGCTATGGCTACACCTTC. The gene calls are TRBV19 and TRBJ1-2, with 7 bases aligning to TRBD1. This CDR3 is 14 amino acids long. Germline V gives CDR1 LNHDA, CDR2 SQIVND (reference sequence). The V gene end was trimmed by 9 bases and the J gene end by 4 bases; junction bases not matched to a gene: 11.